The subject of this entry is one T cell receptor (beta chain). Its antigen remains unidentified. TCRdb's table, derived via immunoSEQ multiplex PCR, lists solely in-frame clones and lacks some. The profile shows about 130,000 clones, about 90% of them singletons. CDR1 and CDR2 (germline): LNHDA, SQIVND (reference sequence). V lost 11 bases to trimming and J lost 3 bases, with 11 bases between them. The CDR3 spans 12 residues. This entry belongs to a study of T cell responses to AZD1222 COVID-19 vaccine. General study results and limits: Females outnumbered males among donors, who were mostly white British; clonal diversity was possibly underestimated. None of the repertoires were sampled until the peak T cell response had passed. Just a handful of AZD1222 recipients tested seropositive at baseline.

The sample was peripheral blood, taken on day 0 of AZD1222 vaccination. The chain has TRBV19 and TRBJ1-5; no clear D. This TCR came from an adult in good health. The CDR3 coding sequence is TGTGCCCGAGGCAGGCCCAATCAGCCCCAGCATTTT. Protein product: CARGRPNQPQHF.